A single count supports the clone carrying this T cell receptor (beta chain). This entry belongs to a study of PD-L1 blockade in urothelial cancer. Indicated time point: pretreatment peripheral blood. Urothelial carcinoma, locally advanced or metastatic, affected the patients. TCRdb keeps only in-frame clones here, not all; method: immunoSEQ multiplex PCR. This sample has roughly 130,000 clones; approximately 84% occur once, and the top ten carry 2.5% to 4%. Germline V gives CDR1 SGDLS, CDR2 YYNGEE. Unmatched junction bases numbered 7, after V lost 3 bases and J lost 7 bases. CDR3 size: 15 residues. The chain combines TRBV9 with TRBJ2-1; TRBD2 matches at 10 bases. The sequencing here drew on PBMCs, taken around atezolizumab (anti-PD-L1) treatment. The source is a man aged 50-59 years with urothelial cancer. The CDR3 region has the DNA TGTGCCAGCAGCGGCGTAGCGGGAGGTAAAAATGAGCAGTTCTTC. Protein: CASSGVAGGKNEQFF.